This T cell receptor beta chain was identified during a study of blood T cell repertoires in COVID-19. Some clones are missing from TCRdb's copy, which holds only in-frame ones; the method was immunoSEQ multiplex PCR. The sample contains about 5,900 clones, roughly nine tenths of which appear only once. V lost 2 bases to trimming and J lost 4 bases, with 14 bases between them. The germline V gene encodes CDR1 MNHEY and CDR2 SVGEGT. This CDR3 has 15 amino acids. Sequencing was done on a sample of peripheral blood. The J gene is TRBJ1-2, the V gene TRBV6-2 or TRBV6-3, with D unclear. The sequence came from a man aged 55 to 70 with acute or convalescent COVID-19. The CDR3 loop is CASSYGLYPSYGYTF. In DNA form, the CDR3 reads TGTGCCAGCAGTTACGGGCTATACCCCAGCTATGGCTACACCTTC.